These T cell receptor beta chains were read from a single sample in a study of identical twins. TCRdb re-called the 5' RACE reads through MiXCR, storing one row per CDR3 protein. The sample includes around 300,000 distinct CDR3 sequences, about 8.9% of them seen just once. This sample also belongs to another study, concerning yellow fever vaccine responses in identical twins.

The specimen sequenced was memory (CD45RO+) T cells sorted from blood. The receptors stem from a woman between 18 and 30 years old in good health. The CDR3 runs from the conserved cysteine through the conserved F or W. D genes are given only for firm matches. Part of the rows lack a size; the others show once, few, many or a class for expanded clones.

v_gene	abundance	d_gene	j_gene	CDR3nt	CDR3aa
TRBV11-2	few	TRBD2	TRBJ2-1	TGTGCCAGCAGCCGGACTAGCGGGGGCGGGGATGAGCAGTTCTTC	CASSRTSGGGDEQFF
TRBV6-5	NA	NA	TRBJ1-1	TGTGCCAGCAGTTACTCGATTCTCACAGGGCTTGGCACTGAAGCTTTCTTT	CASSYSILTGLGTEAFF
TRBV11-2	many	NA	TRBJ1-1	TGTGCCAGCAGCTCCCTCCGGGGACAAAGGGACACTGAAGCTTTCTTT	CASSSLRGQRDTEAFF
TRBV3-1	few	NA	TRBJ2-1	TGTGCCAGCAGCGGCCCGGGTAGCGAGCAGTTCTTC	CASSGPGSEQFF
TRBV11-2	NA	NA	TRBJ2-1	TGTGCCAGCAGTATCTCAGGGGTCGAGCAGTTCTTC	CASSISGVEQFF
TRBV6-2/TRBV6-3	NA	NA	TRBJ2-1	TGTGCCAGCAGTTACTCGATTTACTCTAGTAATGAGCAGTTCTTC	CASSYSIYSSNEQFF
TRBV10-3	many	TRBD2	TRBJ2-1	TGTGCCATCGGGGAGCGGGGGGGCTCCTACAATGAGCAGTTCTTC	CAIGERGGSYNEQFF
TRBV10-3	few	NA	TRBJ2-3	TGTGCCATGCAGTTGGGGGTCACAGATACGCAGTATTTT	CAMQLGVTDTQYF
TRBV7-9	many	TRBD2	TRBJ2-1	TGTGCCAGCAGCTTAGTGGGACTAGGGGTTGATGAGCAGTTCTTC	CASSLVGLGVDEQFF
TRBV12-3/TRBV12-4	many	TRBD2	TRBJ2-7	TGTGCCAGCAGTTTGGGCGGGAGACCGACCGAGCAGTACTTC	CASSLGGRPTEQYF
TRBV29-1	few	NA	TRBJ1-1	TGCAGCGCCAGAGGACAGACGAACACTGAAGCTTTCTTT	CSARGQTNTEAFF
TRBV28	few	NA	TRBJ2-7	TGTGCCAGCAGTTTGGGCCTCGAGCAGTACTTC	CASSLGLEQYF
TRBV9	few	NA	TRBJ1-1	TGTGCCAGCAGCGGAGGGACGGTAAACACTGAAGCTTTCTTT	CASSGGTVNTEAFF
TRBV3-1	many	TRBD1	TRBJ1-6	TGTGCCAGCAGTCCCGGGACAGAGAATTCACCCCTCCACTTT	CASSPGTENSPLHF
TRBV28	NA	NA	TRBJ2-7	TGTGCCAGCAGTTTACTATCGGAATACTACGATCAGTACTTC	CASSLLSEYYDQYF
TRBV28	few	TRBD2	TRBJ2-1	TGTGCCAGCAGTCCAAACTGGACTAGCGGACCCTACAATGAGCAGTTCTTC	CASSPNWTSGPYNEQFF
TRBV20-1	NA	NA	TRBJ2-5	TGCAGTGCTAGAAGGGGGGGGGGACTCCTCCAAGAGACCCAGTACTTC	CSARRGGGLLQETQYF
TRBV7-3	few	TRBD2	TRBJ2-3	TGTGCCAGCAGCTTGGGGACTACCCTCACAGATACGCAGTATTTT	CASSLGTTLTDTQYF
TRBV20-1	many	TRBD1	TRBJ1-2	TGCAGTGCTTTAACAGGGGTCTATGGCTACACCTTC	CSALTGVYGYTF
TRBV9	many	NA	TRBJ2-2	TGTGCCAGCAGCGTAATCGCGAACACCGGGGAGCTGTTTTTT	CASSVIANTGELFF
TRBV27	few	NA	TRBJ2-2	TGTGCCAGCAGCTTGACAGCCGGGGAGCTGTTTTTT	CASSLTAGELFF
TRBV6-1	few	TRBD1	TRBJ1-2	TGTGCCAGCAGACAAGACAGGGTCGTTGTTGGCTACACCTTC	CASRQDRVVVGYTF